A selection of T cell receptor beta chains follows, all from one sample in a study of blood T cell repertoires in COVID-19. Produced via immunoSEQ multiplex PCR; TCRdb's table is partial and in-frame only. The sample lists 130,000 to 150,000 clones, around 85% occurring once. The source material was peripheral blood. The receptors derive from a woman aged 60-70 years with COVID-19, enrolled during active disease. The CDR3 runs from the conserved cysteine through the conserved F or W. Each record gives: J gene, V gene, CDR3 length, CDR3 protein.

TRBJ1-5 | TRBV10-3 | 14 | CAIRRQGLNQPQHF
TRBJ1-2 | TRBV5-1 | 16 | CASSFGTGPPFGGYTF
TRBJ2-3 | TRBV3-1/TRBV3-2 | 13 | CASTRGGTDTQYF
TRBJ1-5 | TRBV7-6 | 16 | CASSLGSGGGNQPQHF
TRBJ2-1 | TRBV6-5 | 16 | CASSYSAGDQYNEQFF
TRBJ1-2 | TRBV6-5 | 15 | CASEGAGGHNYGYTF
TRBJ1-4 | TRBV5-4 | 14 | CASSLAGVNEKLFF
TRBJ2-7 | TRBV4-2 | 16 | CASSQDSGGYSYEQYF
TRBJ1-1 | TRBV6-5 | 15 | CASSYSTPPNTEAFF
TRBJ1-3 | TRBV10-3 | 15 | CAITANREKGNTIYF
TRBJ1-1 | TRBV3-1/TRBV3-2 | 14 | CASSQARRATEAFF
TRBJ1-1 | TRBV15 | 13 | CATSVDGGTEAFF
TRBJ1-2 | TRBV13 | 13 | CASSSQGFYGYTF
TRBJ1-2 | TRBV27 | 16 | CASSFGVSRTNYGYTF
TRBJ2-3 | TRBV5-1 | 14 | CASSFTSGWDTQYF
TRBJ1-5 | TRBV6-2/TRBV6-3 | 14 | CASSYGLSNQPQHF
TRBJ2-1 | TRBV7-3 | 13 | CASSLDREGEQFF
TRBJ1-1 | TRBV27 | 13 | CASRRDRGTEAFF
TRBJ1-3 | TRBV18 | 17 | CASSRQGATISGNTIYF
TRBJ1-3 | TRBV21-1 | 20 | CASKGVDSFPTELGGNTIYF
TRBJ1-1 | TRBV6-5 | 15 | CASSYWFEGGSEAFF
TRBJ2-7 | TRBV9 | 14 | CASSPRGNSYEQYF
TRBJ1-1 | TRBV28 | 13 | CASSLSRYTEAFF
TRBJ2-5 | TRBV7-2 | 16 | CASSPRGSGDGETQYF
TRBJ2-3 | TRBV19 | 18 | CASSIDRDSTFSTDTQYF
TRBJ2-7 | TRBV29-1 | 14 | CSVEWAGLSYEQYF
TRBJ2-5 | TRBV5-1 | 15 | CASTQSGGRIETQYF
TRBJ1-3 | TRBV10-3 | 13 | CAISGNSGNTIYF
TRBJ1-3 | TRBV9 | 14 | CASSVGGTGNTIYF
TRBJ2-3 | TRBV7-8 | 16 | CASSPRLAASTDTQYF
TRBJ1-1 | TRBV29-1 | 11 | CSVQVNTEAFF
TRBJ1-1 | TRBV7-2 | 15 | CASSWKTGPNTEAFF
TRBJ1-4 | TRBV3-1/TRBV3-2 | 13 | CASSSRGGEKLFF
TRBJ2-2 | TRBV3-1/TRBV3-2 | 15 | CASSTGLEKTGELFF
TRBJ1-5 | TRBV6-5 | 15 | CASSYGNGGNQPQHF
TRBJ1-2 | TRBV24-1 | 11 | CATSDHQGFTF
TRBJ2-5 | TRBV11-2 | 12 | CASSLGLEAQYF
TRBJ2-5 | TRBV10-3 | 14 | CAISDAAIQETQYF
TRBJ2-7 | TRBV9 | 15 | CASRIIARYLSEQYF
TRBJ2-1 | TRBV6-5 | 15 | CASRVAGGPGNEQFF
TRBJ2-2 | TRBV5-1 | 14 | CASKLGQGAGELFF
TRBJ1-1 | TRBV4-3 | 14 | CASSQVARGTEAFF
TRBJ1-1 | TRBV18 | 15 | CASTPGGNMNTEAFF
TRBJ1-5 | TRBV27 | 14 | CASSLGDSNQPQHF
TRBJ2-1 | TRBV7-2 | 17 | CASSPRLAGALYNEQFF
TRBJ2-7 | TRBV6-5 | 13 | CASSYSRGYEQYF
TRBJ1-2 | TRBV19 | 13 | CASSPQGSYGYTF
TRBJ2-1 | TRBV4-3 | 15 | CASSPGLSSYNEQFF
TRBJ1-1 | TRBV6-6 | 13 | CASSYTENTEAFF
TRBJ2-5 | TRBV4-1 | 18 | CASSQVLTSGGSQETQYF
TRBJ1-2 | TRBV20-1 | 11 | CSVKQGYGYTF
TRBJ1-6 | TRBV7-2 | 15 | CASSPEGIYNSPLHF
TRBJ1-2 | TRBV7-3 | 18 | CASSSAHVPGGRDYGYTF